A single sample gave rise to the 21 T cell receptor beta chains below, sequenced in a study of blood T cell repertoires in COVID-19. The data were produced by immunoSEQ multiplex PCR, yet TCRdb's version contains in-frame clones alone and is incomplete. The sample yields about 220,000 clones, under 90% seen once. Sequenced input: PBMCs or T cells enriched from blood (not recorded which). The receptor set was obtained from a woman aged 35 to 49 who had been exposed to COVID-19.

The rearrangement links TRBV5-8 to TRBJ2-7, with D unresolved. The V end was cut by 0 bases, the J end by 3 bases, with 7 bases between. Germline V gives CDR1 SGHTS, CDR2 YDEGEE. This CDR3 contains 13 residues. CDR3 nucleotide sequence: TGTGCCAGCAGCTTGGGCGGCTACTACGAGCAGTACTTC. Translated, it gives CASSLGGYYEQYF.

V and J are TRBV6-5 and TRBJ1-1, with D perhaps matching TRBD1 (6 bases). Germline CDR1 MNHEY, CDR2 SVGAGI. The CDR3 covers 16 residues. V lost 2 bases and J 3 bases, leaving 16 bases between the germline ends. CDR3 loop: CASSYGAGVGDTEAFF. Here the CDR3 DNA reads TGTGCCAGCAGTTACGGGGCAGGGGTTGGAGACACTGAAGCTTTCTTT.

The chain recombines TRBV24-1 with TRBJ2-5; no firm D call. V lost 7 bases to trimming and J lost 1 base, with 15 bases between them. The CDR3 contains 15 residues. Germline CDR1 is KGHDR and CDR2 is SFDVKD. The CDR3 loop is CATSTSRGFQETQYF. CDR3 sequence (DNA): TGTGCCACCAGCACGAGCCGTGGTTTCCAAGAGACCCAGTACTTC.

V gene TRBV6-5 combines with J gene TRBJ2-5; 8 bases map to TRBD2. V lost 7 bases and J lost 5; bases outside the gene matches: 9. The CDR3 has 14 residues. CDR1 MNHEY and CDR2 SVGAGI come from the germline V gene. The DNA for the CDR3 is TGTGCCAGCACCCCACCGGGAGGGTGGGAGACCCAGTACTTC. The encoded protein is CASTPPGGWETQYF.

The chain couples TRBV28 to TRBJ1-1; possible D gene TRBD1, 6 bases. Germline CDR1 reads MDHEN; CDR2 reads SYDVKM. CDR3 length: 16 residues. Trimming pared 5 bases from V and 3 bases from J, leaving 19 bases between. CDR3 coding DNA: TGTGCCAGCAGTCCCGGGACAAAATTGGCGGACACTGAAGCTTTCTTT. It codes for CASSPGTKLADTEAFF.

The V and J genes are TRBV7-2 and TRBJ2-3; 8 bases are shared with TRBD2. Trimming removed 4 bases from V and 3 bases from J; junction bases left unmatched: 6. Germline values: CDR1 SGHTA, CDR2 FQGNSA. The CDR3 length is 15 residues. CDR3: CASSSPGLVTDTQYF. The CDR3 DNA is TGTGCCAGCAGCTCCCCGGGACTAGTAACAGATACGCAGTATTTT.

CDR3 region: CASSQDGQPGYEKLFF. Written as DNA, the CDR3 is TGTGCCAGCAGCCAAGATGGCCAACCCGGGTATGAAAAACTGTTTTTT. The V call is TRBV14, the J call TRBJ1-4; D uncertain. The V end was cut by 0 bases, the J end by 6 bases, with 14 bases between. The germline V gene encodes CDR1 SGHDN and CDR2 FVKESK. This CDR3 has 16 residues.

This clone was seen a handful of times. The chain joins TRBV9 to TRBJ1-5; D possibly corresponds to TRBD1 (6 bases). The V gene's germline CDR1 is SGDLS and CDR2 YYNGEE. V lost 4 bases and J lost 1, with 12 bases in between. The CDR3 is made up of 15 amino acids. In DNA, the CDR3 is TGTGCCAGCAGCCCATCTGACAGGAGCAATCAGCCCCAGCATTTT. It codes for CASSPSDRSNQPQHF.

V is TRBV3-1 (or the pseudogene TRBV3-2) and J is TRBJ1-2; D is ambiguous. V was cut by 1 base and J by 3 bases, with 12 bases left in between. The germline V gene has CDR1 LGHDT and CDR2 YNNKEL (reference sequence). This CDR3 region has 15 residues. CDR3 nucleotide sequence: TGTGCCAGCAGCCAAGTCCCTGACGACTACTATGGCTACACCTTC. It is translated as CASSQVPDDYYGYTF.

This clone was found once. Different DNA sequences within this sample yield the same CDR3. The chain joins TRBV6-5 to TRBJ2-1, with a possible D match to TRBD1 (5 bases). Trimming took 3 bases from V and 7 from J, leaving 10 bases between them. CDR3 size: 13 residues. In germline, CDR1 is MNHEY, CDR2 SVGAGI. The DNA for the CDR3 is TGTGCCAGCAGTTATTCCACAGGAAATGAGCAGTTCTTC. It codes for CASSYSTGNEQFF.

V gene TRBV5-1 combines with J gene TRBJ2-5; 8 bases fit TRBD2. The V and J ends lost 3 bases and 5 bases, in that order; junction bases with no gene match: 6. The CDR3 is made up of 14 amino acids. Germline V gene lookup returns CDR1 SGHRS and CDR2 YFSETQ. The CDR3 region is CASSSPGGGETQYF. The CDR3 DNA sequence: TGCGCCAGCAGCTCGCCCGGCGGGGGGGAGACCCAGTACTTC.

Comment on this clone: The identical CDR3 is also encoded by other nucleotide sequences in the sample. The J gene is TRBJ1-1, the V gene TRBV29-1; TRBD1 matches 8 bases. Germline-derived CDR1 and CDR2 are SQVTM and ANQGSEA. CDR3 length equals 12 residues. V gave up 6 bases and J gave up 1 base; unmatched junction bases: 1. CDR3 residues: CSVGTGNTEAFF. The CDR3, as DNA: TGCAGCGTCGGGACAGGGAACACTGAAGCTTTCTTT.

The chain uses TRBV2 and TRBJ1-5; possibly TRBD1 for D (6 bases). CDR1 is SNHLY, CDR2 FYNNEI, per germline. V was clipped by 5 bases and J by 7 bases, with 15 bases between them. This CDR3 is built from 14 residues. CDR3 DNA: TGTGCCAGCAGTCAACAGGGCCTTTTCCAGCCCCAGCATTTT. Translating gives CASSQQGLFQPQHF.

The chain employs TRBV13 and TRBJ1-2; tentative D call: TRBD1 (6 bases). V lost 5 bases and J lost 4, with 17 bases in between. Germline-derived CDR1 and CDR2 are PRHDT and FYEKMQ (reference sequence). CDR3 length: 15 residues. The CDR3 DNA is TGTGCCAGCAGCCAGGGGACGGTCGGCGGCTATGGCTACACCTTC. Translating it yields CASSQGTVGGYGYTF. Drawing the rest from reference TRBV13 and TRBJ1-2, the complete variable domain is AAGVIQSPRHLIKEKRETATLKCYPIPRHDTVYWYQQGPGQDPQFLISFYEKMQSDKGSIPDRFSAQQFSDYHSELNMSSLELGDSALYFCASSQGTVGGYGYTFGSGTRLTVV.

The J gene is TRBJ1-2, the V gene TRBV4-1; 9 bases align to TRBD1. Looked up from germline, CDR1 is MGHRA and CDR2 is YSYEKL. The CDR3 has 17 amino acids. Trimming cost V 2 bases and J 7 bases; bases outside gene matches: 14. The CDR3 nucleotides read TGCGCCAGCAGCCAACTGGACAGGGGCTCATATGGCGGTGGCTACACCTTC. Translating gives CASSQLDRGSYGGGYTF.

The gene calls are TRBV11-1 and TRBJ2-1; 11 bases align to TRBD2. CDR1 SGHAT and CDR2 FQDESV come from the germline V gene (reference sequence). The CDR3 consists of 16 residues. V gave up 2 bases and J gave up 9 bases; unmatched junction bases: 9. CDR3 protein: CASSLRVAGGLGEQFF. The CDR3 coding sequence is TGTGCCAGCAGCTTAAGAGTAGCGGGGGGGCTGGGTGAGCAGTTCTTC.

The chain carries TRBV7-9 and TRBJ2-3; 10 bases are a match to TRBD2. Germline CDR1 and CDR2: SEHNR and FQNEAQ (reference sequence). The CDR3 is made up of 16 amino acids. With V trimmed by 6 bases and J by 0 bases, 6 bases remained unmatched. CDR3 loop: CASSYGLAASTDTQYF. DNA for the CDR3: TGTGCCAGCAGTTACGGACTAGCGGCTAGCACAGATACGCAGTATTTT.

This clone has more than one count but fewer than ten. The chain's CDR3 is CATSRDAKSGANADTQYF. The DNA for the CDR3 is TGTGCCACCAGCAGAGATGCTAAGAGCGGGGCAAATGCAGATACGCAGTATTTT. The J gene is TRBJ2-3, the V gene TRBV15; the match to TRBD2 covers 7 bases. CDR1 LNHNV and CDR2 YYDKDF come from the germline V gene (reference sequence). V lost 0 bases, J lost 4 bases, and 13 bases stayed unmatched. The length of the CDR3 is 18 residues.

This chain connects TRBV4-3 to TRBJ2-1; 7 nucleotides match TRBD2. CDR1 LGHNA and CDR2 YSLEER come from the germline V gene. The CDR3 has 17 residues. V was clipped by 4 bases and J by 5 bases; unmatched bases: 14. The CDR3 loop is CASSRRDGGGSDNEQFF. DNA for the CDR3: TGCGCCAGCAGCCGCAGGGATGGCGGGGGTTCAGACAATGAGCAGTTCTTC.

The chain has TRBV12-2 and TRBJ1-5; the DNA was not compared with TRBD1, the D call given in the table. TRBV12-2 constitutes a pseudogene. This CDR3 spans 16 amino acids. The chain's CDR3 is CASRIGQKNSNQPQHF. The CDR3 DNA sequence: TGTGCAAGTCGCATTGGACAGAAGAATAGCAATCAGCCCCAGCATTTT.

The chain has TRBV5-4 and TRBJ1-2; D gene ambiguous. CDR1 and CDR2 (germline): SGHNT, YYREEE (reference sequence). V gave up 4 bases and J gave up 4 bases, with 14 bases separating them. The CDR3 sequence is 14 residues long. The CDR3: CASSPYGVPYGYTF. The DNA for the CDR3 is TGTGCCAGCAGCCCCTACGGGGTCCCCTATGGCTACACCTTC.